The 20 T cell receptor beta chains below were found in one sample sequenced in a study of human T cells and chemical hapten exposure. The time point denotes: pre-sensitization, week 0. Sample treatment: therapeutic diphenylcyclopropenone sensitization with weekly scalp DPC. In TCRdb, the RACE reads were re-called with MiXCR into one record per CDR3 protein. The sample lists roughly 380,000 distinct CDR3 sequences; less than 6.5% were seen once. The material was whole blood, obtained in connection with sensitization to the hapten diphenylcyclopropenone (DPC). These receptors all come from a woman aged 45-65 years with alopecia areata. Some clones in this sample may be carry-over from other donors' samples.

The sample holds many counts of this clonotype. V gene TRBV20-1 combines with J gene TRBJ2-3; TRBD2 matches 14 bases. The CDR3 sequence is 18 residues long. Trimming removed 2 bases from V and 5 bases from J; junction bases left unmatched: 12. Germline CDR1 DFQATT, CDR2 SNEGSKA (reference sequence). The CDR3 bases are TGCAGTGCTAGACCGACTAGCGGGGGGGCCGGTTCTGGAGATACGCAGTATTTT. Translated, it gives CSARPTSGGAGSGDTQYF.

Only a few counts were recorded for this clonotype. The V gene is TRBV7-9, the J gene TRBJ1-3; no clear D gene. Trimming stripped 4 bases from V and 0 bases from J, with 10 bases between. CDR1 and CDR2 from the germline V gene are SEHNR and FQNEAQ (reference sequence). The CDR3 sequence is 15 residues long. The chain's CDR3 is CASSSFRSSGNTIYF. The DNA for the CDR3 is TGTGCCAGCAGCTCCTTCAGGTCCTCTGGAAACACCATATATTTT.

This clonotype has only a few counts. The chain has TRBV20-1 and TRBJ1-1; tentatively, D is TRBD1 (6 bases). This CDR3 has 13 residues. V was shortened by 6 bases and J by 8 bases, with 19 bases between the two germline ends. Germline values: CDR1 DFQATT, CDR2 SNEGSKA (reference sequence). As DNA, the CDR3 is TGCAGTGCCCCTCGCGGGGGGCAAGGAGAAGCTTTCTTT. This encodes CSAPRGGQGEAFF.

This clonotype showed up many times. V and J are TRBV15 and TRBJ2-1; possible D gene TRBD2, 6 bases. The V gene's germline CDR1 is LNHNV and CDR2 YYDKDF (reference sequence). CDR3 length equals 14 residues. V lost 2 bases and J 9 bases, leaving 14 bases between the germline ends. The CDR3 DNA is TGTGCCACCAGCAGACTTAGACTAGGCTTTGAGCAGTTCTTC. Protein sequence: CATSRLRLGFEQFF. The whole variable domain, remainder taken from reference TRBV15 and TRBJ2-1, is DAMVIQNPRYQVTQFGKPVTLSCSQTLNHNVMYWYQQKSSQAPKLLFHYYDKDFNNEADTPDNFQSRRPNTSFCFLDIRSPGLGDTAMYLCATSRLRLGFEQFFGPGTRLTVL.

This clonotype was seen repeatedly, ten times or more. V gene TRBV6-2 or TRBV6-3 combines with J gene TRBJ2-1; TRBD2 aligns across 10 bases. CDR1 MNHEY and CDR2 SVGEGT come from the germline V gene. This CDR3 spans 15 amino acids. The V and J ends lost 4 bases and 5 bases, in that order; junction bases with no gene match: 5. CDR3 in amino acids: CASSLEGLAHNEQFF. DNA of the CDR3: TGTGCCAGCAGTTTGGAGGGACTAGCGCACAATGAGCAGTTCTTC.

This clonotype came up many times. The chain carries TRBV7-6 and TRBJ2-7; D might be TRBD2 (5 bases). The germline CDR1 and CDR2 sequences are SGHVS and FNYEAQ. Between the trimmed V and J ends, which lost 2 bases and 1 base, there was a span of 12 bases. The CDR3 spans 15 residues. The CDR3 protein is CASSLSPSSSYEQYF. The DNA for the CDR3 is TGTGCCAGCAGCTTATCCCCTAGCAGTTCCTACGAGCAGTACTTC. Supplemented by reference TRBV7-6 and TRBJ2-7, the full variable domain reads GAGVSQSPRYKVTKRGQDVALRCDPISGHVSLYWYRQALGQGPEFLTYFNYEAQQDKSGLPNDRFSAERPEGSISTLTIQRTEQRDSAMYRCASSLSPSSSYEQYFGPGTRLTVT.

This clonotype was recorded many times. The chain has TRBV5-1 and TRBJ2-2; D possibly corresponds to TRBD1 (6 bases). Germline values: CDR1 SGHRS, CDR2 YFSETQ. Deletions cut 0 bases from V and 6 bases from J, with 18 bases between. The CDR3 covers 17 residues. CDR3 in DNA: TGCGCCAGCAGCTTGGACAGGGCGTCAATGTTATCCGGGGAGCTGTTTTTT. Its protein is CASSLDRASMLSGELFF.

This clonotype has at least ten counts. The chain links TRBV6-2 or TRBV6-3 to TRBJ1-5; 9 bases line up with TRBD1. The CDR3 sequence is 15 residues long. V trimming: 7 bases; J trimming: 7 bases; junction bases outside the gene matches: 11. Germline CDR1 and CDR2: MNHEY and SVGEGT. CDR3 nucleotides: TGTGCCAGCACATACACAGGGGGCACGAGACAGCCCCAGCATTTT. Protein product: CASTYTGGTRQPQHF.

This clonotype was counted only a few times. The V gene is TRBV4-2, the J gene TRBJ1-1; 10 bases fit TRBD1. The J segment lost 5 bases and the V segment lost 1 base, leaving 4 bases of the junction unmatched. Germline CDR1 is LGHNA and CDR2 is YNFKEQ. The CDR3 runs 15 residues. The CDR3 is CASSQGQGATTEAFF. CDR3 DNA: TGTGCCAGCAGCCAAGGACAGGGGGCTACAACTGAAGCTTTCTTT.

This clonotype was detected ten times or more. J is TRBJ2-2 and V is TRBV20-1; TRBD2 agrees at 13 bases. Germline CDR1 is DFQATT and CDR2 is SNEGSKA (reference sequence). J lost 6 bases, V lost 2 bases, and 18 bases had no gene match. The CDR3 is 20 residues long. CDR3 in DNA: TGCAGTGCTAGACCAATCCCGGGACTAGCGGGAATTAGTAGTGCCGGGGAGCTGTTTTTT. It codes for CSARPIPGLAGISSAGELFF.

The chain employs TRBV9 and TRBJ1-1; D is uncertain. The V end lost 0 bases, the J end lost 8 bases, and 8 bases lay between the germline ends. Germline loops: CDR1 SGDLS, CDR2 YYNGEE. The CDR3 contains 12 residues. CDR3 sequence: CASSVVTSEAFF. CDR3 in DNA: TGTGCCAGCAGCGTAGTGACCTCCGAAGCTTTCTTT.

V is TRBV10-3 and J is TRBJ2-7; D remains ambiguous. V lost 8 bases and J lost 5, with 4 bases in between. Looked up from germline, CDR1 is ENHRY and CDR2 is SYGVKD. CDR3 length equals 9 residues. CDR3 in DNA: TGTGCCATCGGCGACGAGCAGTACTTC. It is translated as CAIGDEQYF.

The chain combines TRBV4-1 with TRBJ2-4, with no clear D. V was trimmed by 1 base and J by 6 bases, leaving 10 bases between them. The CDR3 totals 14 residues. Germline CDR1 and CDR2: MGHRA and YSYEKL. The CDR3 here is CASSQGPVGNIQYF. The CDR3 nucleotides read TGCGCCAGCAGCCAAGGGCCAGTGGGAAACATTCAGTACTTC.

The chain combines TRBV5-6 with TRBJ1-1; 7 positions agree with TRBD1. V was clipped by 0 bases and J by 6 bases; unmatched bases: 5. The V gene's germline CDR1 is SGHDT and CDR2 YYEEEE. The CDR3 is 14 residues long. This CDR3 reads CASSLGTGKAEAFF. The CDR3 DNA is TGTGCCAGCAGCTTGGGGACAGGCAAAGCTGAAGCTTTCTTT.

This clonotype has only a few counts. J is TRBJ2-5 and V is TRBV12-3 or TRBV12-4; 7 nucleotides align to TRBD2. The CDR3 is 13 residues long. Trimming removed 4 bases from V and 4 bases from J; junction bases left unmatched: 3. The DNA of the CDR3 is TGTGCCAGCAGTTCCCCGGGGGGAGAGACCCAGTACTTC. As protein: CASSSPGGETQYF.

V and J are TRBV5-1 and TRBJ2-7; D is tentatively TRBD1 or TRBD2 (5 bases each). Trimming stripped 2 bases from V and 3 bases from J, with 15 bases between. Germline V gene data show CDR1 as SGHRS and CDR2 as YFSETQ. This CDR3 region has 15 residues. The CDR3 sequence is CASSFTGTPGYEQYF. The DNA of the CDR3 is TGCGCCAGCAGCTTTACCGGGACGCCCGGCTACGAGCAGTACTTC.

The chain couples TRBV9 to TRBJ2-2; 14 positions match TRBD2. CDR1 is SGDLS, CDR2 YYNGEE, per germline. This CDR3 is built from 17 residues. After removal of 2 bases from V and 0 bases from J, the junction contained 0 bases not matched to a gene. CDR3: CASSVTSGGANTGELFF. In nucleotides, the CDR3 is TGTGCCAGCAGCGTGACTAGCGGGGGGGCGAACACCGGGGAGCTGTTTTTT. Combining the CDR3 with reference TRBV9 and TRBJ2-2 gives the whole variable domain DSGVTQTPKHLITATGQRVTLRCSPRSGDLSVYWYQQSLDQGLQFLIQYYNGEERAKGNILERFSAQQFPDLHSELNLSSLELGDSALYFCASSVTSGGANTGELFFGEGSRLTVL.

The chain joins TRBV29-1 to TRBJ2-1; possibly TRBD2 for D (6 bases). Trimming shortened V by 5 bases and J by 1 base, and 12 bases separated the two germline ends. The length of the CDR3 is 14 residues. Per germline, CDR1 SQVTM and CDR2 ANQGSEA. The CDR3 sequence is CSVIPSASYNEQFF. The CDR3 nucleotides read TGCAGCGTTATTCCTAGCGCTTCCTACAATGAGCAGTTCTTC.

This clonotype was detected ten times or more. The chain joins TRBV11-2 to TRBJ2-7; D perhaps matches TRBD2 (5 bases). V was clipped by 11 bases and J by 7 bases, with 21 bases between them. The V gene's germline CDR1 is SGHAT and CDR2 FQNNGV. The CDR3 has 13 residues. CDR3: CASHDLKTGEQYF. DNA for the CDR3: TGTGCCTCCCATGACTTGAAAACGGGGGAGCAGTACTTC.

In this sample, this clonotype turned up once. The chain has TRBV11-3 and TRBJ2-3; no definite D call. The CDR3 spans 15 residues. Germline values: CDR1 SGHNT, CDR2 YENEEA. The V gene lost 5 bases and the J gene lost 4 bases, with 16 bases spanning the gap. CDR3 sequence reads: CASSPSWESADTQYF. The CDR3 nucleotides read TGTGCCAGCAGCCCCTCGTGGGAATCGGCAGATACGCAGTATTTT.